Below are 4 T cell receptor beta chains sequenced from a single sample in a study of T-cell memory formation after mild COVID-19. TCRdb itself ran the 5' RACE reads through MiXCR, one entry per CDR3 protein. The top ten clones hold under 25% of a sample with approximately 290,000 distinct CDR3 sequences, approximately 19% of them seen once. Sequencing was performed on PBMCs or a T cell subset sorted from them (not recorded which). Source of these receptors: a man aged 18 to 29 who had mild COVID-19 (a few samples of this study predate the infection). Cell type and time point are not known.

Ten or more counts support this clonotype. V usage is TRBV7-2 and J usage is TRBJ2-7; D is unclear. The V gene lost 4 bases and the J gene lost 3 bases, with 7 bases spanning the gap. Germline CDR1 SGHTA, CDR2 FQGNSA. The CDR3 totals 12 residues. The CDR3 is CASSWRDYEQYF. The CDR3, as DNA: TGTGCCAGCAGCTGGCGAGACTACGAGCAGTACTTC. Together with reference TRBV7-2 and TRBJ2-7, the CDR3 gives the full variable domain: GAGVSQSPSNKVTEKGKDVELRCDPISGHTALYWYRQSLGQGLEFLIYFQGNSAPDKSGLPSDRFSAERTGGSVSTLTIQRTQQEDSAVYLCASSWRDYEQYFGPGTRLTVT.

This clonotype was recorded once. The CDR3 reads CASSFGRQGMSPLHF. The DNA of the CDR3 is TGTGCCAGCAGTTTTGGTCGCCAGGGGATGTCACCCCTCCACTTT. This rearrangement joins TRBV28 to TRBJ1-6; tentatively, D is TRBD1 (6 bases). This CDR3 is built from 15 residues. V was shortened by 3 bases and J by 10 bases, with 16 bases between the two germline ends. Germline lookup yields CDR1 MDHEN and CDR2 SYDVKM.

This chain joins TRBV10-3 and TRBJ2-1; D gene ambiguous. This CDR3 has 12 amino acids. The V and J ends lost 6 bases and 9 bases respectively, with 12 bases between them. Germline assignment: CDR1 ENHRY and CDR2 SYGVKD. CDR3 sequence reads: CAIRTLGPEQFF. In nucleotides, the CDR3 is TGTGCCATCAGGACCCTAGGTCCTGAGCAGTTCTTC.

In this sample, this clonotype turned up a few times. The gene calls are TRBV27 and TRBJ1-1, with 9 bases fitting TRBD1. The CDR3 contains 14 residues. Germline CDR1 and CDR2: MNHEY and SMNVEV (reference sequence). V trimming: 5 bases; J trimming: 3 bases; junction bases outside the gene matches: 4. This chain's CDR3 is CASSSTGGHTEAFF. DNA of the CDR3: TGTGCCAGCAGTAGCACAGGGGGCCACACTGAAGCTTTCTTT.